This T cell receptor (beta chain) was sequenced for a study of CD8 T cells in Susac syndrome. The V gene lost 3 bases and the J gene lost 0 bases, with 15 bases spanning the gap. The CDR3 is made up of 18 amino acids. CDR1 is MGHRA and CDR2 is YSYEKL in the germline V gene. cDNA came from approximately 0.5 to 1 ug RNA primed by random hexamers. MiXCR was run by TCRdb on the immunoSEQ multiplex PCR reads, yielding one entry per CDR3 protein. Of hundreds of thousands of distinct CDR3 sequences in the sample, approximately 94% were seen once. This receptor was obtained from a human donor with Susac syndrome. The chain uses TRBV4-1 and TRBJ1-6, with D tentatively TRBD1 (6 bases). The sequenced sample consisted of CD4+ T cells from PBMCs. The CDR3 nucleotides are TGCGCCAGCAGCCACGAAGGACAGCTCAGCTCCTATAATTCACCCCTCCACTTT. Its protein product is CASSHEGQLSSYNSPLHF.